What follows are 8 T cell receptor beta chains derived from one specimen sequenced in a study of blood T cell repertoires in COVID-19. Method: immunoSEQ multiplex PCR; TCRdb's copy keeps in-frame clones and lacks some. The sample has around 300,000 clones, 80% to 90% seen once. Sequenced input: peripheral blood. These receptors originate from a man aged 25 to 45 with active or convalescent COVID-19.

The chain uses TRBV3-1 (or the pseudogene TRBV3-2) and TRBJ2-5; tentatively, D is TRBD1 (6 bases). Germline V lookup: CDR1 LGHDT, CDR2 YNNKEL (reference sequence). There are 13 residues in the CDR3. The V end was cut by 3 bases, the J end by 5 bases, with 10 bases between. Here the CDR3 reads CASSHRGSETQYF. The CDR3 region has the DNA TGTGCCAGCAGCCACAGGGGTTCGGAGACCCAGTACTTC.

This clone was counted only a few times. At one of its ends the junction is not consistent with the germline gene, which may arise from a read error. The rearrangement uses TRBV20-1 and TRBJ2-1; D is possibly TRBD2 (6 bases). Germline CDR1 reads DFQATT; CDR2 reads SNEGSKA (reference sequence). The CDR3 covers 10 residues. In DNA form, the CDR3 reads TGCAGTGCTAGAGACGCGGGCGGGGTCTTC. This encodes CSARDAGGVF.

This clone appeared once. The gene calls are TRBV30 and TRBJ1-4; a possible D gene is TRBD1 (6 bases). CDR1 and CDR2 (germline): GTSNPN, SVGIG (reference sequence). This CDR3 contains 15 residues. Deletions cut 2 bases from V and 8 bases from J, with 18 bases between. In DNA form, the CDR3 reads TGTGCCTGGAGTCGGGGTGGCAGGGGATACGAAAAACTGTTTTTT. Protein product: CAWSRGGRGYEKLFF.

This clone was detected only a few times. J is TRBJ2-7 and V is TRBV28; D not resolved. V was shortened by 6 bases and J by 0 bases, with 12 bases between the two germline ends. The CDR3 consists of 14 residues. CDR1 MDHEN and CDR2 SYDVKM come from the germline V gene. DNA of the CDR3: TGTGCCAGCAGCCGTTACGACAACTCCTACGAGCAGTACTTC. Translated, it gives CASSRYDNSYEQYF.

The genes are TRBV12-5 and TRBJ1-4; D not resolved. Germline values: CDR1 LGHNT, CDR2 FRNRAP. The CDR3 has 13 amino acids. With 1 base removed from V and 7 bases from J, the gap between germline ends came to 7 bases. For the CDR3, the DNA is TGTGCTAGTGGTTTGGGGCGGCCTGAAAAACTGTTTTTT. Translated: CASGLGRPEKLFF.

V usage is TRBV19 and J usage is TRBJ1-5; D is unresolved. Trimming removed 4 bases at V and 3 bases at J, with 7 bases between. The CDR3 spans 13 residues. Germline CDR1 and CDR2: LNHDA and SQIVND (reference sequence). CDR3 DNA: TGTGCCAGTAGTACGGCGGACAATCAGCCCCAGCATTTT. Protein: CASSTADNQPQHF.

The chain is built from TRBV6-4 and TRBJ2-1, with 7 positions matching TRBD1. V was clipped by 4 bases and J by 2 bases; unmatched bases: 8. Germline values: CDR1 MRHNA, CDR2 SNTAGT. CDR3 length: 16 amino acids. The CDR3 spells CASSGGTGDPYNEQFF. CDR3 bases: TGTGCCAGCAGTGGGGGAACAGGGGATCCCTACAATGAGCAGTTCTTC.

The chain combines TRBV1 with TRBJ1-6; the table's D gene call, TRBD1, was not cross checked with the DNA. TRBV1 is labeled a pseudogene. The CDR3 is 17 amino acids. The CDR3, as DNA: TGCACCAGCAGCCAAGTTAGGACAGGGATTCTCAATTCACCCCTCCACTTT. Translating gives CTSSQVRTGILNSPLHF.